The 29 T cell receptor beta chains in this list originate from one sample, sequenced in a study of immune cell composition in non-small cell lung cancer. Profiled with immunoSEQ multiplex PCR; TCRdb holds only in-frame clones, not every one. Among 4,000 to 6,000 clones listed, roughly 72% were seen once. The normal lung sample lay at least 3 cm, and maximally far, from the tumour. The specimen sequenced was non-adjacent lung tissue. The receptor source for this set is a human donor with non-small cell lung cancer.

The J gene is TRBJ1-5, the V gene TRBV10-3; TRBD1 aligns across 7 bases. J lost 4 bases, V lost 6 bases, and 6 bases had no gene match. Per the germline V gene, CDR1 is ENHRY and CDR2 is SYGVKD. This CDR3 spans 14 amino acids. CDR3: CAIRAGTDNQPQHF. The CDR3 bases are TGTGCCATCAGGGCCGGGACAGATAATCAGCCCCAGCATTTT.

The chain is built from TRBV4-1 and TRBJ2-1; 7 bases align to TRBD2. This CDR3 contains 13 residues. Losses at the gene ends were 0 bases for V and 15 bases for J; bases not matched to a gene: 8. Germline CDR1 is MGHRA and CDR2 is YSYEKL. The chain's CDR3 is CASSQDGGTNGFF. CDR3 in DNA: TGCGCCAGCAGCCAAGATGGCGGGACTAATGGGTTCTTC.

As for this clone: Distinct nucleotide sequences in the sample also encode this CDR3. The chain is built from TRBV7-9 and TRBJ1-2; D unresolved. Germline V gives CDR1 SEHNR, CDR2 FQNEAQ (reference sequence). The V gene lost 5 bases and the J gene lost 1 base, with 5 bases spanning the gap. The CDR3 contains 12 residues. The CDR3 sequence is CASSPSNYGYTF. CDR3 nucleotides: TGTGCCAGCAGCCCCAGTAACTATGGCTACACCTTC.

This sequence joins TRBV2 and TRBJ1-5; D gene unclear. Germline CDR1 and CDR2: SNHLY and FYNNEI. This CDR3 region has 13 residues. Trimming removed 4 bases from V and 5 bases from J, with 9 bases in between. In DNA form, the CDR3 reads TGTGCCAGCAGTGTGTATACAGATCAGCCCCAGCATTTT. This gives the protein CASSVYTDQPQHF.

The gene calls are TRBV19 and TRBJ2-3; D is possibly TRBD1 (7 bases). Germline V gene sequence: CDR1 LNHDA, CDR2 SQIVND (reference sequence). The germline V and J ends were trimmed by 3 bases and 4 bases, with 14 bases remaining between them. The CDR3 length is 15 residues. CDR3 amino acids: CASSIGGGVADTQYF. CDR3 in DNA: TGTGCCAGTAGTATTGGAGGGGGCGTTGCAGATACGCAGTATTTT.

CDR3 bases: TGTGCCAGCAGCTCGTCAGGGGGAGCGAATCAGCCCCAGCATTTT. Its protein is CASSSSGGANQPQHF. The gene calls are TRBV28 and TRBJ1-5; 7 nucleotides line up with TRBD1. CDR1 and CDR2 (germline): MDHEN, SYDVKM. V was pared by 6 bases and J by 4 bases, with 9 bases of the junction left unmatched. This CDR3 is built from 15 residues.

The rearrangement uses TRBV19 and TRBJ2-5; TRBD1 matches 11 bases. V lost 10 bases and J lost 5; bases outside the gene matches: 12. Looked up from germline, CDR1 is LNHDA and CDR2 is SQIVND (reference sequence). CDR3 size: 15 residues. CDR3 nucleotides: TGTGCCACCCATCCCCGGACAGGGGGCTGGGAGACCCAGTACTTC. Translating gives CATHPRTGGWETQYF.

This clone was observed a few times. At the DNA level, this CDR3 is encoded by other sequences in the same sample as well. V is TRBV11-2 and J is TRBJ1-1; a possible D gene is TRBD1 (5 bases). From germline, CDR1 is SGHAT and CDR2 FQNNGV. Trimming took off 1 base at V and 4 bases at J, with 10 bases between the two ends. CDR3 size: 14 residues. CDR3: CASSLGQGSTEAFF. The CDR3 nucleotides are TGTGCCAGCAGCTTAGGTCAGGGATCCACTGAAGCTTTCTTT.

The chain employs TRBV19 and TRBJ2-7; TRBD1 aligns across 8 bases. The V segment lost 8 bases and the J segment 4 bases; nucleotides outside the gene matches: 10. Germline V gene lookup returns CDR1 LNHDA and CDR2 SQIVND (reference sequence). The CDR3 totals 14 residues. Here the CDR3 DNA reads TGTGCCAGTTCCTCCAGGGGGCGTTGGTACGAGCAGTACTTC. This sequence encodes CASSSRGRWYEQYF.

The rearrangement links TRBV15 to TRBJ2-1; TRBD2 matches at 10 bases. This CDR3 has 18 residues. V dropped 7 bases and J dropped 7; count of bases not matched to a gene: 19. CDR1 is LNHNV, CDR2 YYDKDF, per germline (reference sequence). In DNA, the CDR3 is TGTGCCACCACTGGGACAGGAGAAATAGCGGGGGGCCCTAATGAGCAGTTCTTC. This gives the protein CATTGTGEIAGGPNEQFF.

The genes are TRBV7-8 and TRBJ1-2, with D possibly TRBD1 on 5 matching bases. Germline assignment: CDR1 SGHVS and CDR2 FQNEAQ. The CDR3 runs to 13 residues. The V gene lost 7 bases and the J gene lost 4 bases, with 13 bases spanning the gap. The CDR3 here is CASKAGTFYGYTF. The CDR3 DNA is TGTGCCAGCAAAGCCGGGACTTTCTATGGCTACACCTTC. Full variable domain (rest looked up from reference TRBV7-8 and TRBJ1-2): GAGVSQSPRYKVAKRGQDVALRCDPISGHVSLFWYQQALGQGPEFLTYFQNEAQLDKSGLPSDRFFAERPEGSVSTLKIQRTQQEDSAVYLCASKAGTFYGYTFGSGTRLTVV.

This clone was detected once. The V and J genes are TRBV11-2 and TRBJ2-1; TRBD2 is a possible D gene (7 bases). Germline V lookup: CDR1 SGHAT, CDR2 FQNNGV. The ends were cut back, 2 bases at V and 7 bases at J, with 21 bases in the middle. This CDR3 is 17 amino acids long. CDR3: CASSLRGGPDLRNEQFF. Written as DNA, the CDR3 is TGTGCCAGCAGCTTAAGGGGGGGACCGGATCTTCGGAATGAGCAGTTCTTC.

The chain carries TRBV11-2 and TRBJ2-3; 11 nucleotides line up with TRBD2. There are 16 residues in the CDR3. Germline values: CDR1 SGHAT, CDR2 FQNNGV. V shed 6 bases and J 6 bases; nucleotides not matched to a gene: 11. The CDR3 DNA sequence: TGTGCCAGCAGGGGGATAGCGGGAGGGTATTTCGATACGCAGTATTTT. Translation gives CASRGIAGGYFDTQYF.

V and J are TRBV6-5 and TRBJ2-7, with 8 bases aligning to TRBD2. CDR1 and CDR2 from the germline V gene are MNHEY and SVGAGI. The CDR3 length is 14 residues. With V trimmed by 6 bases and J by 5 bases, 9 bases remained unmatched. The CDR3 reads CASRLSGSPHEQYF. The CDR3 DNA reads as TGTGCCAGCAGACTAAGCGGGAGTCCCCACGAGCAGTACTTC.

This chain connects TRBV29-1 to TRBJ2-5, with 9 bases matching TRBD1. V lost 6 bases, J lost 6 bases, and 8 bases stayed unmatched. The CDR3 is made up of 13 amino acids. Germline V gene data show CDR1 as SQVTM and CDR2 as ANQGSEA. CDR3 nucleotides: TGCAGCGTGCTCAACAGGGGGCAGAAGACCCAGTACTTC. The encoded protein is CSVLNRGQKTQYF.

J is TRBJ2-5 and V is TRBV6-6, with D possibly TRBD2 on 5 matching bases. The germline V gene encodes CDR1 MNHNY and CDR2 SVGAGI (reference sequence). The V and J ends lost 6 bases and 0 bases respectively, with 11 bases between them. This CDR3 is 14 amino acids long. CDR3 sequence: CASRRQEDQETQYF. For the CDR3, the DNA is TGTGCCAGCAGGCGTCAGGAGGACCAAGAGACCCAGTACTTC.

This clone appeared a single time. The J gene is TRBJ1-1, the V gene TRBV5-6; TRBD1 aligns across 7 bases. Per the germline V gene, CDR1 is SGHDT and CDR2 is YYEEEE. After removal of 4 bases from V and 0 bases from J, the junction contained 6 bases not matched to a gene. There are 15 residues in the CDR3. The CDR3 here is CASSLGQTMNTEAFF. The CDR3 nucleotides read TGTGCCAGCAGCCTGGGACAGACCATGAACACTGAAGCTTTCTTT. Variable domain in full (rest from reference TRBV5-6 and TRBJ1-1): DAGVTQSPTHLIKTRGQQVTLRCSPKSGHDTVSWYQQALGQGPQFIFQYYEEEERQRGNFPDRFSGHQFPNYSSELNVNALLLGDSALYLCASSLGQTMNTEAFFGQGTRLTVV.

The chain uses TRBV7-6 and TRBJ2-1; 10 nucleotides align to TRBD2. The CDR3 extends over 16 amino acids. V lost 5 bases and J lost 4; bases outside the gene matches: 8. In germline, CDR1 is SGHVS, CDR2 FNYEAQ. The CDR3 here is CASSPSPSGGYNEQFF. The CDR3 region has the DNA TGTGCCAGCAGCCCCAGCCCTAGCGGGGGTTACAATGAGCAGTTCTTC.

This clone has a single count. The chain combines TRBV19 with TRBJ2-7; possibly TRBD1 for D (5 bases). V lost 1 base to trimming and J lost 0 bases, with 13 bases between them. Looked up from germline, CDR1 is LNHDA and CDR2 is SQIVND (reference sequence). The CDR3 covers 16 residues. The CDR3 sequence is CASSIGPGPSSYEQYF. The CDR3 DNA reads as TGTGCCAGTAGTATAGGCCCAGGGCCGAGCTCCTACGAGCAGTACTTC.

The rearrangement joins TRBV7-9 to TRBJ2-1; 7 bases are a match to TRBD2. The CDR3 spans 16 residues. Germline lookup yields CDR1 SEHNR and CDR2 FQNEAQ (reference sequence). The V and J ends lost 5 bases and 0 bases, in that order; junction bases with no gene match: 7. CDR3 region: CASSQPSGISYNEQFF. The CDR3 nucleotides are TGTGCCAGCAGCCAGCCTAGCGGAATCTCCTACAATGAGCAGTTCTTC.

The chain has TRBV6-1 and TRBJ1-5; 12 bases are shared with TRBD1. V trimming: 2 bases; J trimming: 3 bases; junction bases outside the gene matches: 2. Germline CDR1 and CDR2: MNHNS and SASEGT. CDR3 length equals 16 residues. CDR3 nucleotide sequence: TGTGCCAGCAGTGAAAGGGGACAGGGGGCCAATCAGCCCCAGCATTTT. Its translation: CASSERGQGANQPQHF.

The chain has TRBV5-4 and TRBJ1-5, with a weak D call TRBD1 (6 bases). Trimming shortened V by 0 bases and J by 6 bases, and 13 bases separated the two germline ends. Germline V gene lookup returns CDR1 SGHNT and CDR2 YYREEE (reference sequence). The CDR3 has 15 residues. The CDR3 bases are TGTGCCAGCAGCTTGGGGGCAGGGGCCCCTCAGCCCCAGCATTTT. Translating gives CASSLGAGAPQPQHF.

The chain couples TRBV4-3 to TRBJ2-5; D not certain. The V gene's germline CDR1 is LGHNA and CDR2 YSLEER. The CDR3 spans 15 residues. V was pared by 4 bases and J by 3 bases, with 15 bases between. CDR3 sequence (DNA): TGCGCCAGCAGCCCTGGTGCGAGGAGTGAAGAGACCCAGTACTTC. It encodes CASSPGARSEETQYF.

This clone is labeled medium-sized. The chain has TRBV6-5 and TRBJ1-6, with D tentatively TRBD1 (6 bases). Deletions cut 6 bases from V and 5 bases from J, with 14 bases between. Germline CDR1 MNHEY, CDR2 SVGAGI. The CDR3 has 15 amino acids. CDR3 nucleotide sequence: TGTGCCAGCAGAAGACAGGCCCTTGATAATTCACCCCTCCACTTT. Its translation is CASRRQALDNSPLHF.

V is TRBV12-5 and J is TRBJ2-1; maybe TRBD2 (5 bases). V dropped 1 base and J dropped 6 bases, with 13 bases sitting between them. CDR3 length: 15 residues. The germline CDR1 and CDR2 sequences are LGHNT and FRNRAP. This CDR3 reads CASGLAEDWTNEQFF. The CDR3 nucleotides read TGTGCTAGTGGTTTGGCAGAGGACTGGACCAATGAGCAGTTCTTC.

This CDR3 reads CASSQEAPGQGNTIYF. In DNA form, the CDR3 reads TGCGCCAGCAGCCAAGAGGCCCCGGGACAGGGAAACACCATATATTTT. The V call is TRBV4-3, the J call TRBJ1-3; 7 bases are a match to TRBD1. Germline V gives CDR1 LGHNA, CDR2 YSLEER. V lost 0 bases to trimming and J lost 4 bases; unmatched junction nucleotides: 6. The CDR3 runs to 16 residues.

V and J are TRBV20-1 and TRBJ1-1; tentative D call: TRBD1 (6 bases). There are 9 residues in the CDR3. Trimming took 3 bases from V and 13 from J, leaving 9 bases between them. Germline V gene lookup returns CDR1 DFQATT and CDR2 SNEGSKA (reference sequence). The CDR3 is CSASRGVFF. CDR3 nucleotides: TGCAGTGCTAGCAGGGGAGTTTTCTTT.

Concerning this clone itself: Distinct nucleotide sequences in the sample also encode this CDR3. The chain combines TRBV6-1 with TRBJ2-7, with D unresolved. The germline V gene encodes CDR1 MNHNS and CDR2 SASEGT. Trimming cost V 1 base and J 2 bases, with 6 bases left between them. The CDR3 runs 13 residues. The CDR3, as DNA: TGTGCCAGCAGTGAAGACGGTACCTACGAGCAGTACTTC. As protein: CASSEDGTYEQYF.

V is TRBV18 and J is TRBJ1-5; D may be TRBD1 (6 bases). Germline-derived CDR1 and CDR2 are KGHSH and LQKENI. The CDR3 has 18 amino acids. V was pared by 5 bases and J by 0 bases, with 20 bases between. The CDR3 coding sequence is TGTGCCAGCTCAAAGGACAGCCGGCTGATTTATAGCAATCAGCCCCAGCATTTT. Translation gives CASSKDSRLIYSNQPQHF.